A selection of T cell receptor beta chains follows, all from one sample in a study of T cells in Graves' hyperthyroidism and ophthalmopathy. A single record per CDR3 protein comes from TCRdb applying MiXCR to the multiplex PCR reads. The sample includes roughly 700,000 distinct CDR3 sequences, around 16% of them seen just once. What was sequenced was blood. These receptors were taken from a man aged 50 to 59 with Graves' hyperthyroidism. Both conserved end residues are part of each CDR3. The D gene is left open where the match is weak. Where a row states a size, it is once, few, many or the class of an expanded clone; other rows omit it.

clone size	V gene	J gene	D gene	CDR3 DNA	CDR3 protein
many	TRBV30	TRBJ2-5	TRBD1	TGTGCCTGGAGTCGTGACAGGGGGGAGACCCAGTACTTC	CAWSRDRGETQYF
few	TRBV24-1	TRBJ2-3	TRBD1	TGTGCCACCAGTGATTGGGGGACAGGGAACACAGATACGCAGTATTTT	CATSDWGTGNTDTQYF
few	TRBV27	TRBJ2-1	TRBD1	TGTGCCAGCAACGTCCGCGGACAGGGGGCGTACAATGAGCAGTTCTTC	CASNVRGQGAYNEQFF
many	TRBV2	TRBJ2-7	TRBD2	TGTGCCAGCAGTGAGGGACTAGGATTGTACGAGCAGTACTTC	CASSEGLGLYEQYF
few	TRBV10-2	TRBJ2-5	TRBD1	TGCGCCAGCAGTGATTTTGGGACAGGGAAAAAGGAGACCCAGTACTTC	CASSDFGTGKKETQYF
many	TRBV11-2	TRBJ2-7	NA	TGTGCCAGCAGCTCCCCCCGGGATAGGACCCACGAGCAGTACTTC	CASSSPRDRTHEQYF
many	TRBV6-5	TRBJ1-1	NA	TGTGCCAGCAGTTACGCGGGACAAGTGAACACTGAAGCTTTCTTT	CASSYAGQVNTEAFF
many	TRBV27	TRBJ2-7	NA	TGTGCCAGCAGTCCGTTAGGGGGGATCCACGAGCAGTACTTC	CASSPLGGIHEQYF
many	TRBV24-1	TRBJ2-3	NA	TGTGCCACCAGTGACTCGCTGGGATATACGCAGTATTTT	CATSDSLGYTQYF
many	TRBV7-9	TRBJ1-6	NA	TGTGCCAGCAGCCGTACGGGCCGAACCTTTTATAATTCACCCCTCCACTTT	CASSRTGRTFYNSPLHF
few	TRBV3-1	TRBJ2-7	NA	TGTGCCAGCAGCCAAGATTGGACGGACGAGCAGTACTTC	CASSQDWTDEQYF
many	TRBV20-1	TRBJ2-1	NA	TGCAGTGGCGAGCCGTACTCCTACAATGAGCAGTTCTTC	CSGEPYSYNEQFF
many	TRBV18	TRBJ2-1	TRBD2	TGTGCCAGCTCACCAGCTAGCGGATACAATGAGCAGTTCTTC	CASSPASGYNEQFF
NA	TRBV5-1	TRBJ2-2	NA	TGCGCCAGCAGCAACAGGGTAGACACCGGGGAGCTGTTTTTT	CASSNRVDTGELFF
NA	TRBV27	TRBJ2-2	TRBD2	TGTGCCAGCAGTTTATCCCTGACTAGCGTAAGGACCGGGGAGCTGTTTTTT	CASSLSLTSVRTGELFF
many	TRBV29-1	TRBJ2-3	NA	TGCAGCGTTGAATGGGGTGGAGATACGCAGTATTTT	CSVEWGGDTQYF
few	TRBV30	TRBJ2-3	NA	TGTGCCTGGAGTGTAGAACGGACTAGCACAGATACGCAGTATTTT	CAWSVERTSTDTQYF
few	TRBV9	TRBJ2-7	NA	TGTGCCAGCAGGGCCCTAGGAGAGCAGTACTTC	CASRALGEQYF
many	TRBV19	TRBJ2-7	NA	TGTGCCAGTAGTACCGATAAAAAGACAGCTTACGAGCAGTACTTC	CASSTDKKTAYEQYF
NA	TRBV18	TRBJ1-1	NA	TGTGCCAGCTCACCGTACGCCACGGCACAAAAGACTGAAGCTTTCTTT	CASSPYATAQKTEAFF
many	TRBV5-4	TRBJ1-1	NA	TGTGCCAGCAGCTTGGGCAGGGTGAACACTGAAGCTTTCTTT	CASSLGRVNTEAFF
many	TRBV5-1	TRBJ2-3	NA	TGCGCCAGCAGCGTGGACGACCCGAGGACAGATACGCAGTATTTT	CASSVDDPRTDTQYF
many	TRBV20-1	TRBJ1-1	TRBD1	TGCAGTGCTGGGAGACAGGGGGGAACTGAAGCTTTCTTT	CSAGRQGGTEAFF
once	TRBV6-1	TRBJ2-1	TRBD2	TGTGCCAGCAGTGATGAGGTGGGGACTAGCGGGAGACCTTCCTACAATGAGCAGTTCTTC	CASSDEVGTSGRPSYNEQFF
many	TRBV5-1	TRBJ1-1	NA	TGCGCCAGCAGCTTGGTTGCCACTGAAGCTTTCTTT	CASSLVATEAFF
many	TRBV24-1	TRBJ1-1	NA	TGTGCCACCAGTGACCTCGGATACACTGAAGCTTTCTTT	CATSDLGYTEAFF
many	TRBV12-3/TRBV12-4	TRBJ2-7	NA	TGTGCCAGCAGTTTGGGCAGTGATAGATACGAGCAGTACTTC	CASSLGSDRYEQYF
NA	TRBV28	TRBJ1-2	NA	TGTGCCAGCACCCGGAATACGGGGAACTATGGCTACACCTTC	CASTRNTGNYGYTF